The 9 T cell receptor beta chains in this list originate from one sample, sequenced in a study of blood T cell repertoires in COVID-19. Repertoires were generated with immunoSEQ multiplex PCR, while TCRdb's copy carries only in-frame clones and drops some. Found here are over 100,000 clones, approximately 90% of them singletons; the top ten hold around 2%. Sequenced material: peripheral blood. The receptor source for this set is a man aged 50-60 years with active COVID-19.

V and J are TRBV12-1 and TRBJ2-5; the table's TRBD1 call for D was not verified on the DNA. TRBV12-1 is reported as a pseudogene. The CDR3 totals 16 residues. This CDR3 reads CASRKLGARVLKTQYF. The CDR3 DNA is TGTGCCAGCCGAAAGTTGGGGGCGCGGGTTTTAAAGACCCAGTACTTC.

The table lists this clone with a count of one. The chain carries TRBV5-1 and TRBJ2-5; 11 bases line up with TRBD2. Germline V lookup: CDR1 SGHRS, CDR2 YFSETQ. The CDR3 has 16 amino acids. J lost 4 bases, V lost 0 bases, and 5 bases had no gene match. CDR3 amino acids: CASSLGSSGGRETQYF. The CDR3 DNA is TGCGCCAGCAGCTTGGGTTCTAGCGGGGGGAGAGAGACCCAGTACTTC.

Comments on this clone: A junction boundary mismatches the germline segment, possibly from a read error. The chain combines TRBV3-1 (or the pseudogene TRBV3-2) with TRBJ2-1; 9 bases agree with TRBD2. Germline lookup yields CDR1 LGHDT and CDR2 YNNKEL (reference sequence). This CDR3 contains 15 residues. Written as DNA, the CDR3 is TGTGCCAGCAGCCATCTCCTAGCGGGATACAATGGGCAGTTCTTC. As protein: CASSHLLAGYNGQFF.

The chain recombines TRBV9 with TRBJ2-1; D is possibly TRBD2 (5 bases). V was shortened by 1 base and J by 7 bases, with 15 bases between the two germline ends. Germline V gene sequence: CDR1 SGDLS, CDR2 YYNGEE. The CDR3 runs 15 residues. The CDR3 DNA reads as TGTGCCAGCAGCGTACGGCTAGCAAATTTAAATGAGCAGTTCTTC. Protein: CASSVRLANLNEQFF.

The genes are TRBV24-1 and TRBJ2-1, with 9 bases fitting TRBD2. The germline gives CDR1 KGHDR, CDR2 SFDVKD. Trimming removed 4 bases from V and 9 bases from J; junction bases left unmatched: 15. This CDR3 spans 17 amino acids. CDR3 coding DNA: TGTGCCACCAGTGACCCCCTCGGAAGCGGGGGGATCGGTGAGCAGTTCTTC. Translation: CATSDPLGSGGIGEQFF.

J is TRBJ2-7 and V is TRBV6-1, with TRBD2 identical over 7 bases. The J segment lost 4 bases and the V segment lost 4 bases, leaving 7 bases of the junction unmatched. The CDR3 contains 14 residues. The germline CDR1 and CDR2 sequences are MNHNS and SASEGT. CDR3 in DNA: TGTGCCAGCAGTGTAGCAGGTAGCGGGTACGAGCAGTACTTC. Its translation is CASSVAGSGYEQYF.

The CDR3 sequence is CSVEWLAGVYNEQFF. In DNA, the CDR3 is TGCAGCGTTGAATGGCTAGCGGGGGTCTACAATGAGCAGTTCTTC. The chain couples TRBV29-1 to TRBJ2-1; 10 bases match TRBD2. The CDR3 spans 15 residues. The V gene's germline CDR1 is SQVTM and CDR2 ANQGSEA. V gave up 2 bases and J gave up 3 bases; unmatched junction bases: 4.

The rearrangement links TRBV4-3 to TRBJ2-1, with unresolved D. Germline CDR1 reads LGHNA; CDR2 reads YSLEER. The germline V and J ends were trimmed by 0 bases and 7 bases, with 10 bases remaining between them. The CDR3 has 14 residues. The CDR3 spells CASSQDRVRNEQFF. For the CDR3, the DNA is TGCGCCAGCAGCCAAGATCGGGTGAGAAATGAGCAGTTCTTC.

The chain has TRBV5-1 and TRBJ2-5; the D gene is possibly TRBD1 (6 bases). The CDR3 has 15 residues. Germline lookup yields CDR1 SGHRS and CDR2 YFSETQ. Trimming shortened V by 4 bases and J by 4 bases, and 17 bases separated the two germline ends. The CDR3 sequence is CASSARDNGAETQYF. DNA for the CDR3: TGCGCCAGCAGCGCCCGGGACAACGGAGCAGAGACCCAGTACTTC.